The sequence of this T cell receptor beta chain was determined in a study of blood T cell repertoires in COVID-19. Study in general: Sites in the United States, Italy and Spain provided acute and convalescent COVID-19 samples.

CDR1 is LNHDA, CDR2 SQIVND, per germline (reference sequence). Trimming removed 5 bases from V and 4 bases from J, with 21 bases in between. The CDR3 covers 17 residues. Produced via immunoSEQ multiplex PCR; TCRdb's table is partial and in-frame only. The sample has approximately 82,000 clones; over 70% are singletons. The receptor comes from a woman in her sixties with acute or convalescent COVID-19. This chain joins TRBV19 and TRBJ2-1; D is possibly TRBD2 (5 bases). The sequencing input was peripheral blood. CDR3 protein: CASSGPPSGRAYNEQFF. The CDR3 bases are TGTGCCAGTAGTGGACCCCCCAGCGGTAGGGCATACAATGAGCAGTTCTTC.